A single sample gave rise to the 3 T cell receptor beta chains below, sequenced in a study of T cell responses to AZD1222 COVID-19 vaccine. Data came from immunoSEQ multiplex PCR; TCRdb stores just in-frame clones and leaves some out. The table includes 99,000 or so clones, 82% detected once. The sequences come from peripheral blood, collected on day 0 of AZD1222 vaccination. These receptors were obtained from an adult in good health.

This chain connects TRBV7-9 to TRBJ1-1; D is possibly TRBD1 (6 bases). The germline V and J ends were trimmed by 0 bases and 7 bases, with 9 bases remaining between them. CDR3 size: 13 residues. Germline V gene data show CDR1 as SEHNR and CDR2 as FQNEAQ (reference sequence). The CDR3 sequence is CASSLAMDSEAFF. The DNA for the CDR3 is TGTGCCAGCAGCTTAGCTATGGACAGTGAAGCTTTCTTT.

This clone was observed once. The V call is TRBV9, the J call TRBJ2-2, with D possibly matching TRBD1 (6 bases). Germline V lookup: CDR1 SGDLS, CDR2 YYNGEE. The CDR3 has 12 amino acids. Trimming removed 5 bases from V and 6 bases from J, with 8 bases in between. In nucleotides, the CDR3 is TGTGCCAGCAGACAGGGTTCCGGGGAGCTGTTTTTT. Encoded protein: CASRQGSGELFF.

V gene TRBV7-9 combines with J gene TRBJ1-4; D possibly corresponds to TRBD1 (5 bases). The CDR3 is 18 residues long. V lost 3 bases and J lost 3, with 20 bases in between. Germline CDR1 SEHNR, CDR2 FQNEAQ (reference sequence). The CDR3 here is CASSFPQGHGQANEKLFF. For the CDR3, the DNA is TGTGCCAGCAGCTTTCCGCAGGGCCATGGTCAGGCTAATGAAAAACTGTTTTTT.